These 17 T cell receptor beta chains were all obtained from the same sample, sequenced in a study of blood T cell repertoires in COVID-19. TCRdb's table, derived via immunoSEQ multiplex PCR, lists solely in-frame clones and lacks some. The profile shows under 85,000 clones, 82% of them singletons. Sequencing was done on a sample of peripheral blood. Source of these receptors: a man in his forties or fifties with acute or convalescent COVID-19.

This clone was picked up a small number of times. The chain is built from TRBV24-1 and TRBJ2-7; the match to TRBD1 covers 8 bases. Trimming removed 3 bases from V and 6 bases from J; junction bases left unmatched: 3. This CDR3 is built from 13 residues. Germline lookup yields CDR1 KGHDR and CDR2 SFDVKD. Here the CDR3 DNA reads TGTGCCACCAGTGATGTCGGACAGGGCGAGCAGTACTTC. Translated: CATSDVGQGEQYF.

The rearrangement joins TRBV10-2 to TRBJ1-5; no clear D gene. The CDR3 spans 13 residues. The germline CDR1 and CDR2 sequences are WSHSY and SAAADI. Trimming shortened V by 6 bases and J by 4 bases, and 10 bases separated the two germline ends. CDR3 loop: CASSADRNQPQHF. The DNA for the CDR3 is TGCGCCAGCAGCGCCGATCGGAATCAGCCCCAGCATTTT.

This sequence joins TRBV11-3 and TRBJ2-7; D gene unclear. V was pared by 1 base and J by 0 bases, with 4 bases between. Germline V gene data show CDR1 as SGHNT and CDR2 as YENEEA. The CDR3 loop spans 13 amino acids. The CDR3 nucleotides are TGTGCCAGCAGCTTAGGTATCTCCTACGAGCAGTACTTC. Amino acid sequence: CASSLGISYEQYF. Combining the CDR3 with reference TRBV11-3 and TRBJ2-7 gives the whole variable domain EAGVVQSPRYKIIEKKQPVAFWCNPISGHNTLYWYLQNLGQGPELLIRYENEEAVDDSQLPKDRFSAERLKGVDSTLKIQPAELGDSAVYLCASSLGISYEQYFGPGTRLTVT.

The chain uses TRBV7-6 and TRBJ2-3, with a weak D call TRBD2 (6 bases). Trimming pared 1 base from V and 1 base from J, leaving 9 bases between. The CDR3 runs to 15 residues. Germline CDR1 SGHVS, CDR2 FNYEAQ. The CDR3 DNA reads TGTGCCAGCAGCTTAGGGAGGGGCGGCACAGATACGCAGTATTTT. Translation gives CASSLGRGGTDTQYF.

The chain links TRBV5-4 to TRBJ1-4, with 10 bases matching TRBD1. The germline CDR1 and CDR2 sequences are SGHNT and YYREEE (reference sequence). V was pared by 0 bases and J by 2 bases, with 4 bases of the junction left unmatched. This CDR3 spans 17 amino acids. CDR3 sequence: CASSLGTGGSTNEKLFF. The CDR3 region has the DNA TGTGCCAGCAGCTTGGGGACAGGGGGGAGTACTAATGAAAAACTGTTTTTT.

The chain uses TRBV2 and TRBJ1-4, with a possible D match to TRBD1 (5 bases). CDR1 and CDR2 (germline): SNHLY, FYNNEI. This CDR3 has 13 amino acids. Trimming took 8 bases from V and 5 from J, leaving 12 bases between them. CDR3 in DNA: TGTGCCAGCGGTGGGGGGGGAAATGAAAAACTGTTTTTT. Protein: CASGGGGNEKLFF.

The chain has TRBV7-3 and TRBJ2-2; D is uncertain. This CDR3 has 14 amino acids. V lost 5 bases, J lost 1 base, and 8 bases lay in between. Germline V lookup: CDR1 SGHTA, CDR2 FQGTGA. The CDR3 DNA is TGTGCCAGCAGCACCAAACAGAACACCGGGGAGCTGTTTTTT. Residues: CASSTKQNTGELFF.

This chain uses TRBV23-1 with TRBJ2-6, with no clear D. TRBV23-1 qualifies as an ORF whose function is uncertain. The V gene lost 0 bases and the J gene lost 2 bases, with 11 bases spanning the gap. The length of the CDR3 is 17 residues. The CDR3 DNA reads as TGCGCCAGCAGTCAATCTCCGTGCAGTACTGGGGCCAACGTCCTGACTTTC. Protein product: CASSQSPCSTGANVLTF.

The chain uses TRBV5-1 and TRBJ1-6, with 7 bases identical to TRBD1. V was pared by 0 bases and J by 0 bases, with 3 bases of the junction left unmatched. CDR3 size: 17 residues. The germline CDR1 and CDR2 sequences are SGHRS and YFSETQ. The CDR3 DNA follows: TGCGCCAGCAGCTTGGGGGGACAGCTCTCCTATAATTCACCCCTCCACTTT. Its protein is CASSLGGQLSYNSPLHF.

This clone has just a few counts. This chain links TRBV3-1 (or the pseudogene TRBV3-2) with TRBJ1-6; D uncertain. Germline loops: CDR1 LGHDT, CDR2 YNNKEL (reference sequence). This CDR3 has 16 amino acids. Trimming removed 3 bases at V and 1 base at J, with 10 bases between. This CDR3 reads CASSQADPSYNSPLHF. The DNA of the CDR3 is TGTGCCAGCAGCCAGGCTGATCCTTCCTATAATTCACCCCTCCACTTT.

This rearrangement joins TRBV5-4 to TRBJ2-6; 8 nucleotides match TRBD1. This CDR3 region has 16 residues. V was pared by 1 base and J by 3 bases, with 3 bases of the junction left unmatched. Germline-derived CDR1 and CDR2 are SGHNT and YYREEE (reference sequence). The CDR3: CASSLQGASGANVLTF. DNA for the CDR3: TGTGCCAGCAGCTTGCAGGGGGCAAGTGGGGCCAACGTCCTGACTTTC.

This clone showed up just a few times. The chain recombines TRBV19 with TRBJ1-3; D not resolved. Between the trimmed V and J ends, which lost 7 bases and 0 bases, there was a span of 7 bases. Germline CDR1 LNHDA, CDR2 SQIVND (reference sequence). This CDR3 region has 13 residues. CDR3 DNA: TGTGCCAGTATTGAGTTCTCTGGAAACACCATATATTTT. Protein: CASIEFSGNTIYF.

The CDR3 region is CASSRGTQETQYF. CDR3 coding DNA: TGTGCCAGCAGCCGCGGGACCCAAGAGACCCAGTACTTC. J is TRBJ2-5 and V is TRBV7-3; TRBD2 is a possible D gene (6 bases). The germline V gene encodes CDR1 SGHTA and CDR2 FQGTGA. Trimming removed 5 bases at V and 1 base at J, with 8 bases between. The length of the CDR3 is 13 residues. The full variable domain, its missing parts supplied by reference TRBV7-3 and TRBJ2-5, is GAGVSQTPSNKVTEKGKYVELRCDPISGHTALYWYRQSLGQGPEFLIYFQGTGAADDSGLPNDRFFAVRPEGSVSTLKIQRTERGDSAVYLCASSRGTQETQYFGPGTRLLVL.

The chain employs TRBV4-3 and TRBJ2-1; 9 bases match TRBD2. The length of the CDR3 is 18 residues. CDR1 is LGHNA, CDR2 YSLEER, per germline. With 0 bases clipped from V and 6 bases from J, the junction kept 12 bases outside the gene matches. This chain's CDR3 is CASSQDRAGGPATNEQFF. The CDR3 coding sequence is TGCGCCAGCAGCCAAGATAGGGCGGGAGGGCCGGCGACCAATGAGCAGTTCTTC.

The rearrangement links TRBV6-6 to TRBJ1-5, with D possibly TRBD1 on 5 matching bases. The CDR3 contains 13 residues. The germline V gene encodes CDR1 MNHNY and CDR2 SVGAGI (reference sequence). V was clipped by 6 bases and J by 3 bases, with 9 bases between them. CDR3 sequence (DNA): TGTGCCAGCAGCCAAGGGGCCAATCAGCCCCAGCATTTT. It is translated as CASSQGANQPQHF.

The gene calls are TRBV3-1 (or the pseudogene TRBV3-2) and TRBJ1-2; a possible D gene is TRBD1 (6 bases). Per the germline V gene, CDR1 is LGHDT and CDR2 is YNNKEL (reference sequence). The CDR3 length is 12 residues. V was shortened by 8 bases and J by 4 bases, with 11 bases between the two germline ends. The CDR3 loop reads CASAGAPYGYTF. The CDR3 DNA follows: TGTGCCAGCGCAGGGGCCCCCTATGGCTACACCTTC.

The CDR3 DNA reads as TGTGCCAGCAGTCAAGAACTAGCGGAGTCCTACGAGCAGTACTTC. It encodes CASSQELAESYEQYF. V usage is TRBV28 and J usage is TRBJ2-7; 8 nucleotides agree with TRBD2. The CDR3 covers 15 residues. J gave up 1 base and V 5 bases, and 7 bases lay outside the gene matches. Germline CDR1 and CDR2: MDHEN and SYDVKM.